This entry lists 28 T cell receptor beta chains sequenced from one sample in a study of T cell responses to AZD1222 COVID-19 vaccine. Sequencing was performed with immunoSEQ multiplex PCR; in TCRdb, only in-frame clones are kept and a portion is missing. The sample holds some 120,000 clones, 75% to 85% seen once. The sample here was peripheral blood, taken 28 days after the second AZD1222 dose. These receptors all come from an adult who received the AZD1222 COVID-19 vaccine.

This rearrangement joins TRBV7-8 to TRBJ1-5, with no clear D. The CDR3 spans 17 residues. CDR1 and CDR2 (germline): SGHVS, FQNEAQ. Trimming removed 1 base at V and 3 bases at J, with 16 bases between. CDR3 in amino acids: CASSLEGRALPNQPQHF. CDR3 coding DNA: TGTGCCAGCAGCTTAGAAGGTCGAGCCCTCCCCAATCAGCCCCAGCATTTT.

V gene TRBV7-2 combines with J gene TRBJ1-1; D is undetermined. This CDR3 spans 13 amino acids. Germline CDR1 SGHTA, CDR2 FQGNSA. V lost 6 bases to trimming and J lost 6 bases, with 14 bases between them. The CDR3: CASRASKASEAFF. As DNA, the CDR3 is TGTGCCAGCAGGGCCAGTAAGGCCTCTGAAGCTTTCTTT.

CDR3 nucleotides: TGTGCCAGCAGCAAACAGGGGGGTTCCTACGAGCAGTACTTC. This sequence encodes CASSKQGGSYEQYF. J is TRBJ2-7 and V is TRBV9, with 8 bases lining up with TRBD1. The germline CDR1 and CDR2 sequences are SGDLS and YYNGEE. V shed 4 bases, J shed 1 base, and the junction held 4 bases outside the gene matches. The CDR3 covers 14 residues.

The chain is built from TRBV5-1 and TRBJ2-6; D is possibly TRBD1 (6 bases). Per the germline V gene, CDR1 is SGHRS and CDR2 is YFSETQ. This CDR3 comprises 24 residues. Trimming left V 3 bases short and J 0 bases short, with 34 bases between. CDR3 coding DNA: TGCGCCAGCAGCTCAGACAGGCGCCGCGGTACGGGCATTACTGGAGGCTCTGGGGCCAACGTCCTGACTTTC. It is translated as CASSSDRRRGTGITGGSGANVLTF. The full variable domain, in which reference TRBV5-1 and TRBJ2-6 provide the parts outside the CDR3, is KAGVTQTPRYLIKTRGQQVTLSCSPISGHRSVSWYQQTPGQGLQFLFEYFSETQRNKGNFPGRFSGRQFSNSRSEMNVSTLELGDSALYLCASSSDRRRGTGITGGSGANVLTFGAGSRLTVL.

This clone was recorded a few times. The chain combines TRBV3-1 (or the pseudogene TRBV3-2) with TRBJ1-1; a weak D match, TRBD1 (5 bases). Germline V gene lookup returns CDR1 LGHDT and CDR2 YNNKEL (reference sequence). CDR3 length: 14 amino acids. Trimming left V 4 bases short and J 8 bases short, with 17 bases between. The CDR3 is CASSPWGERSEAFF. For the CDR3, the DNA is TGTGCCAGCAGCCCCTGGGGGGAGAGGTCCGAAGCTTTCTTT.

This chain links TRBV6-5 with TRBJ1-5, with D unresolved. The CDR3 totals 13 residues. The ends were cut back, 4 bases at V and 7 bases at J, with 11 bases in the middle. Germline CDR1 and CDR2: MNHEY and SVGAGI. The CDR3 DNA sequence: TGTGCCAGCAGTTTCAAGTCTAGGCAGCCCCAGCATTTT. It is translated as CASSFKSRQPQHF.

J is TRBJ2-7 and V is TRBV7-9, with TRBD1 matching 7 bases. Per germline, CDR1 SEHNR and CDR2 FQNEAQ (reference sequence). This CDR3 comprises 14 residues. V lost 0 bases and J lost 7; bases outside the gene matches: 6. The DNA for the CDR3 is TGTGCCAGCAGCTTAGCCCCCGACAGGGAAGAGCAGTACTTC. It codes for CASSLAPDREEQYF.

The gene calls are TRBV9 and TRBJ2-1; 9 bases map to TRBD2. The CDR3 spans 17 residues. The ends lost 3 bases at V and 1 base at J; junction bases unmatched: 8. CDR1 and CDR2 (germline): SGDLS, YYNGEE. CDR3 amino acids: CASSERLAAKSYNEQFF. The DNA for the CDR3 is TGTGCCAGCAGCGAGAGACTAGCGGCTAAATCCTACAATGAGCAGTTCTTC.

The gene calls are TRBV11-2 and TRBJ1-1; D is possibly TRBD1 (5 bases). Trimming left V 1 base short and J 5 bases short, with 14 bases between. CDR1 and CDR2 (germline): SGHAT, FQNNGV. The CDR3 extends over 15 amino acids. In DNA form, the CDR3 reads TGTGCCAGCAGCTTAGGAGGACACTTGGGGACTGAAGCTTTCTTT. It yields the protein CASSLGGHLGTEAFF.

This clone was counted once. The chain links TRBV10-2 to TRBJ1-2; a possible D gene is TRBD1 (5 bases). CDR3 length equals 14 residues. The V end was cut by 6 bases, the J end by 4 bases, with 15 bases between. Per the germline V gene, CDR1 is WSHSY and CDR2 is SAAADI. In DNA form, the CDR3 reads TGCGCCAGCAGGCCCCCTGAACAGGTCTATGGCTACACCTTC. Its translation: CASRPPEQVYGYTF.

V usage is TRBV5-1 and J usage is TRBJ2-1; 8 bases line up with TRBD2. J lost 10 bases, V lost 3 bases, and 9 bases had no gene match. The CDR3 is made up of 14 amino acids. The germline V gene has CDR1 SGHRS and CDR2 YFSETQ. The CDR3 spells CASSSQAGGEEQFF. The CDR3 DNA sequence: TGCGCCAGCAGCTCCCAGGCGGGGGGAGAAGAGCAGTTCTTC.

CDR3 DNA sequence: TGTGCCAGCAGCGTAGGTCTAAGGGGAGAGCCCCAGCATTTT. This codes for CASSVGLRGEPQHF. This chain joins TRBV9 and TRBJ1-5; D may be TRBD1 (5 bases). Deletions cut 0 bases from V and 8 bases from J, with 12 bases between. The germline V gene has CDR1 SGDLS and CDR2 YYNGEE. CDR3 length equals 14 residues.

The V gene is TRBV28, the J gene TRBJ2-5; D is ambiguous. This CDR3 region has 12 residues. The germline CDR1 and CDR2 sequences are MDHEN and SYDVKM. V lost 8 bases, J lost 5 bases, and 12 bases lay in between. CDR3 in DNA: TGTGCCAGCGGGTCGTACAGTGAGACCCAGTACTTC. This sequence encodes CASGSYSETQYF.

The CDR3 protein is CASSALAGGREQFF. The DNA of the CDR3 is TGTGCCAGCAGCGCCCTAGCAGGGGGCAGGGAGCAGTTCTTC. The V and J genes are TRBV5-6 and TRBJ2-1; 8 positions match TRBD1. The V segment lost 4 bases and the J segment 10 bases; nucleotides outside the gene matches: 10. This CDR3 has 14 residues. Germline-derived CDR1 and CDR2 are SGHDT and YYEEEE.

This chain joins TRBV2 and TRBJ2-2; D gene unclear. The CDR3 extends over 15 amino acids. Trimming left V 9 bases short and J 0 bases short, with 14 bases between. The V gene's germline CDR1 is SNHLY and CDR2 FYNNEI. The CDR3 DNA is TGTGCCAGTAGTAGGCTGGGGACGAACACCGGGGAGCTGTTTTTT. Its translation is CASSRLGTNTGELFF.

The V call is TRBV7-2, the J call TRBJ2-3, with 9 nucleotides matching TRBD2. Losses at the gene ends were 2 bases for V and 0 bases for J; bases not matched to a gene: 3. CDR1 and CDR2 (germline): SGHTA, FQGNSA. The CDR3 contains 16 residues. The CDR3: CASSLLAGKSTDTQYF. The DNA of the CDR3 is TGTGCCAGCAGCTTACTAGCGGGGAAGAGCACAGATACGCAGTATTTT.

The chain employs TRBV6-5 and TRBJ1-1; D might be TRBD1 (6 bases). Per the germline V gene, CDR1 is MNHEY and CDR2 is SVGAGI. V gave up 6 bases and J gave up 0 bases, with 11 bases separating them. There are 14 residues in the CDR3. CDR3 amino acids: CASSWDTLNTEAFF. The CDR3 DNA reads TGTGCCAGCAGCTGGGACACCTTGAACACTGAAGCTTTCTTT.

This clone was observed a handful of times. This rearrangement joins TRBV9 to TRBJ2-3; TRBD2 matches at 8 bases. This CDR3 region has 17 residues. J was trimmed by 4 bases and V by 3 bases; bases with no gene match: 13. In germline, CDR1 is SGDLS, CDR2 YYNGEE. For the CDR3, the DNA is TGTGCCAGCAGCGCGGCCGAGGGCGGGGGGCGTGCAGATACGCAGTATTTT. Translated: CASSAAEGGGRADTQYF.

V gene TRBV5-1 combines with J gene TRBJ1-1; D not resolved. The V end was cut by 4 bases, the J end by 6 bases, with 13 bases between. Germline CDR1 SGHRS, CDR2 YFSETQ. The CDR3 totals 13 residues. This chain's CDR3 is CASSPDGRAEAFF. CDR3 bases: TGCGCCAGCAGCCCTGACGGTAGGGCTGAAGCTTTCTTT.

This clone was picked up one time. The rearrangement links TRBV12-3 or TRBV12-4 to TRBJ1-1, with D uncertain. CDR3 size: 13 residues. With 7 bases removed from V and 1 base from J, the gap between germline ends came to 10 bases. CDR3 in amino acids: CASNRAENTEAFF. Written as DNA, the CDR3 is TGTGCCAGCAATCGAGCGGAGAACACTGAAGCTTTCTTT.

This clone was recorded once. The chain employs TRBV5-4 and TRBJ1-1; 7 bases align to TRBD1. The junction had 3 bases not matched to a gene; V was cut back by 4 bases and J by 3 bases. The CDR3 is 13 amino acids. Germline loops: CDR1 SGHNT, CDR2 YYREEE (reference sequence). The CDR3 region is CASSPRGYTEAFF. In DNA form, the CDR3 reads TGTGCCAGCAGCCCCAGGGGGTACACTGAAGCTTTCTTT.

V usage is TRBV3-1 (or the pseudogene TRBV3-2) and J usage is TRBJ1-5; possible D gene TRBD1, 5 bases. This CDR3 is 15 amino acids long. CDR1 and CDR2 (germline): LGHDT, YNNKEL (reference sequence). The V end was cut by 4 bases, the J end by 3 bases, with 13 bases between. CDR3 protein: CASSRTKGYNQPQHF. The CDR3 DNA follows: TGTGCCAGCAGCCGTACGAAGGGGTACAATCAGCCCCAGCATTTT.

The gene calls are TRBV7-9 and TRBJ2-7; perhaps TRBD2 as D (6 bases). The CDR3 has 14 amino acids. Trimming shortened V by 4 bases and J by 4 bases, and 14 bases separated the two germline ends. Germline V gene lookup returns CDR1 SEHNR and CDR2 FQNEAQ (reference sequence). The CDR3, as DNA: TGTGCCAGCAGCTGGGGAGGACTGCTGTACGAGCAGTACTTC. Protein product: CASSWGGLLYEQYF.

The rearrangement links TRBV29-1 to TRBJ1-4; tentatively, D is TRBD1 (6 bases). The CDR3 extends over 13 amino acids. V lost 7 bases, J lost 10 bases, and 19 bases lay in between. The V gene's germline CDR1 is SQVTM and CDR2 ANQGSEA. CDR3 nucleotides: TGCAGCGCCGGGGGCCCAGGGCCGGGAAAACTGTTTTTT. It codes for CSAGGPGPGKLFF.

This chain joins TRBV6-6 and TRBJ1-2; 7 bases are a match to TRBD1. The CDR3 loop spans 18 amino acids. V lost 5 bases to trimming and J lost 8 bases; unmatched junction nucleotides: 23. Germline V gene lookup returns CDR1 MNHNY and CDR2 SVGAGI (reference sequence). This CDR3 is CASSPFRGRTGPNWGYTF. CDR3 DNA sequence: TGTGCCAGCAGTCCCTTTAGGGGTCGGACAGGACCCAATTGGGGCTACACCTTC.

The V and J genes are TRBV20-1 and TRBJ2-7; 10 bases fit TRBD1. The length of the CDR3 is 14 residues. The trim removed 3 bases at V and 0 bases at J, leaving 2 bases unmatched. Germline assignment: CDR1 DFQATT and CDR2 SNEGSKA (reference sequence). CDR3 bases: TGCAGTGCTAGTGGACAGGGGGGCTCCTACGAGCAGTACTTC. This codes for CSASGQGGSYEQYF.

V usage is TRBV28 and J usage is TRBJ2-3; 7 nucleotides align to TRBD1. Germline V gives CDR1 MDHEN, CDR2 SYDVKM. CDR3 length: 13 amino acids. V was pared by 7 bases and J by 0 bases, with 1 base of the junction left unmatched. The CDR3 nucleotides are TGTGCCAGCAAGGGGGCCAGCACAGATACGCAGTATTTT. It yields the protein CASKGASTDTQYF.

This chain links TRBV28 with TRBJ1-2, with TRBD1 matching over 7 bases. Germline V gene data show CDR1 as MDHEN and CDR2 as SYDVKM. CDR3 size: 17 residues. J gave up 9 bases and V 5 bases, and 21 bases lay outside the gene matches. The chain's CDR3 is CASSPTFDRVSWIRYTF. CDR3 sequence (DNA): TGTGCCAGCAGTCCTACCTTCGACAGGGTTTCTTGGATACGCTACACCTTC.